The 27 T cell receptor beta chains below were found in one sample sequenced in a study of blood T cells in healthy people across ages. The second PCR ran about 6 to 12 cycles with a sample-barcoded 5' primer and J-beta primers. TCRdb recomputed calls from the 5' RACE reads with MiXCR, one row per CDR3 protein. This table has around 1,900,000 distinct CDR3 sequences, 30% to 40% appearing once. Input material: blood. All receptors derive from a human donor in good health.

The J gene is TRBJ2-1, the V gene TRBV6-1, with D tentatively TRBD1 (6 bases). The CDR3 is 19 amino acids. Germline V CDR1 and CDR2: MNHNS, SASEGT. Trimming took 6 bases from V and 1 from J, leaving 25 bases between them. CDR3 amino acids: CASRTPPGHPSLSYNEQFF. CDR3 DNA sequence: TGTGCCAGCAGGACTCCTCCGGGACACCCTTCCTTATCCTACAATGAGCAGTTCTTC.

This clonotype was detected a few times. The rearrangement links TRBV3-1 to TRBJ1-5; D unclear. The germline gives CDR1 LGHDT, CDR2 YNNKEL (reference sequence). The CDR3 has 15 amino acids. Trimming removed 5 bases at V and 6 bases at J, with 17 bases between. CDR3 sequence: CASSYGHQGSQPQHF. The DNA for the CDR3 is TGTGCCAGCAGCTACGGCCATCAAGGCAGTCAGCCCCAGCATTTT.

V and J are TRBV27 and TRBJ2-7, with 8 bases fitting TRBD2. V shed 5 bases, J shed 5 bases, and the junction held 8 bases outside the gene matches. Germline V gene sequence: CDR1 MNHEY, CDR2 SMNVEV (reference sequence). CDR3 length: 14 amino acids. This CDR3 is CASSLGLAPHEQYF. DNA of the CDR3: TGTGCCAGCAGTCTCGGACTAGCTCCTCACGAGCAGTACTTC.

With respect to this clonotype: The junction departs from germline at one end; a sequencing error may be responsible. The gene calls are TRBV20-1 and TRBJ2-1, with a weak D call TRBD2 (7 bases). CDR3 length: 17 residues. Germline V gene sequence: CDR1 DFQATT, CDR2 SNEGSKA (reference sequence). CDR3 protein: CSTRDGGGGDPYNEQFF. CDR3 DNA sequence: TGCAGTACTAGAGATGGAGGGGGGGGCGACCCTTACAATGAGCAGTTCTTC.

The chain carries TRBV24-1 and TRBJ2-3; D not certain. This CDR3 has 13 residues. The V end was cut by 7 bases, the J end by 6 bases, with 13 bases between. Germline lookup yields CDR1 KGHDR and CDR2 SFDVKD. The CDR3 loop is CATRASGSDTQYF. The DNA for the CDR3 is TGTGCCACCAGGGCTTCAGGTTCCGATACGCAGTATTTT.

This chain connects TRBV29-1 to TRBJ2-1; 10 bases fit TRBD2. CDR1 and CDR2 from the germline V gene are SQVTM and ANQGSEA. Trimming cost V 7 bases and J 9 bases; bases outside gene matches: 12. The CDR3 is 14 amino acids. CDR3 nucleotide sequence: TGCAGCGCCGGGGGGGCTAGCGGGGGTGTTGAGCAGTTCTTC. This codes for CSAGGASGGVEQFF.

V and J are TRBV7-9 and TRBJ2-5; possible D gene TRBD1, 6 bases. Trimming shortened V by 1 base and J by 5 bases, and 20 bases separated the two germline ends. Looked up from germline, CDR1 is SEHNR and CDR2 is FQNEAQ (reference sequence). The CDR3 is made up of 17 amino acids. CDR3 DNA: TGTGCCAGCAGCTTAGTTCACAGGGCCGACCTGTTGGAGACCCAGTACTTC. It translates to CASSLVHRADLLETQYF.

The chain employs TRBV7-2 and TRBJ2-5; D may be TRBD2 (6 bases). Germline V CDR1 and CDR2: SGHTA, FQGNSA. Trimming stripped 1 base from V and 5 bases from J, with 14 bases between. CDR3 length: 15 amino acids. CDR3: CASSLDPGEEETQYF. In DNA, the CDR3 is TGTGCCAGCAGCTTAGACCCGGGGGAAGAGGAGACCCAGTACTTC.

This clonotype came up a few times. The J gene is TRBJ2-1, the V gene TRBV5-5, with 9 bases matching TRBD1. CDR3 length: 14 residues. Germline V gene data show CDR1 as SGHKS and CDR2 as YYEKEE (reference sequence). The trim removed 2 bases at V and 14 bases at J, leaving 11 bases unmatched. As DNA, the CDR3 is TGTGCCAGCAGCTTACCGGGACAGGGTACCGAGGAGTTCTTC. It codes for CASSLPGQGTEEFF. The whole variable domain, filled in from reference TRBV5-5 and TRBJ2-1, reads DAGVTQSPTHLIKTRGQQVTLRCSPISGHKSVSWYQQVLGQGPQFIFQYYEKEERGRGNFPDRFSARQFPNYSSELNVNALLLGDSALYLCASSLPGQGTEEFFGPGTRLTVL.

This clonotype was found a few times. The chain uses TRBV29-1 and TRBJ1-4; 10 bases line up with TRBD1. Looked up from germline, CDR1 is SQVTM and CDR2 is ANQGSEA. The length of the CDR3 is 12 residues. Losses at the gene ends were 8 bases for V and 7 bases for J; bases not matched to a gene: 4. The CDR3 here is CSTGQGGEKLFF. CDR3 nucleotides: TGCAGCACTGGACAGGGGGGTGAAAAACTGTTTTTT.

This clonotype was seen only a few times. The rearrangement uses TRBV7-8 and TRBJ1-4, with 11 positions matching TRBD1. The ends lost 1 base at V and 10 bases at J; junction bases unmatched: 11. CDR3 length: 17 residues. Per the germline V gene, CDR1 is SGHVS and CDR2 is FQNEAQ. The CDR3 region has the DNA TGTGCCAGCAGCTTAGGCCTTCCAGGGGACAGGGGGGGAAAACTGTTTTTT. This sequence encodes CASSLGLPGDRGGKLFF.

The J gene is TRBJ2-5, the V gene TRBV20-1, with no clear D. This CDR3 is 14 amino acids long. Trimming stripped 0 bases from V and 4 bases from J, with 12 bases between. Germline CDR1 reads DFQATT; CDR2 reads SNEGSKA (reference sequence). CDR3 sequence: CSARDSGYRETQYF. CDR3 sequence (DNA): TGCAGTGCTAGAGATTCAGGCTACCGAGAGACCCAGTACTTC.

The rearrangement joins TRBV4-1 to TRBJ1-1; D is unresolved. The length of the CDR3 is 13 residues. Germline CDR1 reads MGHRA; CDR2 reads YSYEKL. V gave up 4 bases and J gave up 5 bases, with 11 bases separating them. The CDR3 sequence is CASSPSLETEAFF. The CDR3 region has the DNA TGCGCCAGCAGCCCCTCATTGGAGACTGAAGCTTTCTTT.

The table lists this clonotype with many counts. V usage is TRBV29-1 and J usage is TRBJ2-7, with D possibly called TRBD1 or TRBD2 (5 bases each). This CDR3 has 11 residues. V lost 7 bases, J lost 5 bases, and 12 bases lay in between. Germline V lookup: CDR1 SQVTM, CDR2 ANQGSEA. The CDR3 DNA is TGCAGCGCGGGGCGGGTTGACGAGCAGTACTTC. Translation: CSAGRVDEQYF.

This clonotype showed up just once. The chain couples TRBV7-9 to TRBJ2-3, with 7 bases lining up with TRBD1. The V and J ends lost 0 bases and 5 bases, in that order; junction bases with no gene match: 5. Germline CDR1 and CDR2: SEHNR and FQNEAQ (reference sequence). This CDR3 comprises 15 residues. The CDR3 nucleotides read TGTGCCAGCAGCTTAGCGGGCGACAGGGAAGATACGCAGTATTTT. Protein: CASSLAGDREDTQYF.

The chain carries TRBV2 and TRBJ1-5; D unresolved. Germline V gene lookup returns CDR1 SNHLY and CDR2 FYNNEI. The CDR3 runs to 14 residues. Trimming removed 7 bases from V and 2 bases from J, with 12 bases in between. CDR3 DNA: TGTGCCAGCATTGGGGAATGGGGCAATCAGCCCCAGCATTTT. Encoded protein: CASIGEWGNQPQHF.

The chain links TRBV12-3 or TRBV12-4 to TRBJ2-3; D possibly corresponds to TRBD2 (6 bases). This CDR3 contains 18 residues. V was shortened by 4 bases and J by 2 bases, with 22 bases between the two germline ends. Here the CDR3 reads CASSSAGSPLGDTDTQYF. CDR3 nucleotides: TGTGCCAGCAGTTCCGCGGGGAGCCCCCTGGGAGACACAGATACGCAGTATTTT.

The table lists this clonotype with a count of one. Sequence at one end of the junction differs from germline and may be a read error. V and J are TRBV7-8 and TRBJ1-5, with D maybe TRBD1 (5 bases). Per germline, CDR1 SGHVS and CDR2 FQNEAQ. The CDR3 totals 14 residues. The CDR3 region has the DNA TGCGCCAGCAGCTTAGGGCGGGGGTTGAGGCCCCAGCATTTT. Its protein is CASSLGRGLRPQHF.

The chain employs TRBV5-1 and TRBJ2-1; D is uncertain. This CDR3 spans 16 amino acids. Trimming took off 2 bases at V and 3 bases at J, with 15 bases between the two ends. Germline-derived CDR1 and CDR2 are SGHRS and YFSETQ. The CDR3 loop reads CASSFGLQRSYNEQFF. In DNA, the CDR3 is TGCGCCAGCAGCTTCGGATTACAGAGGAGCTACAATGAGCAGTTCTTC.

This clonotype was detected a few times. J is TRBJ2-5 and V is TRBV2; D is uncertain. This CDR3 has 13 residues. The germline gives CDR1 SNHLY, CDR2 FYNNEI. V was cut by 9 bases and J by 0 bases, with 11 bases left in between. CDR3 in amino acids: CASSEINQETQYF. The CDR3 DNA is TGTGCCAGTTCCGAGATTAACCAAGAGACCCAGTACTTC. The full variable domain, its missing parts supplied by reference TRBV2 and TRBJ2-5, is EPEVTQTPSHQVTQMGQEVILRCVPISNHLYFYWYRQILGQKVEFLVSFYNNEISEKSEIFDDQFSVERPDGSNFTLKIRSTKLEDSAMYFCASSEINQETQYFGPGTRLLVL.

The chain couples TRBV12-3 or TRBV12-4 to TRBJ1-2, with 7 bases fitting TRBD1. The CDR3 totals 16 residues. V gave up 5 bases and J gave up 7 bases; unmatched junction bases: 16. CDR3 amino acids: CASSPPRGQWTGGYTF. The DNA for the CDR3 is TGTGCCAGCAGTCCGCCGAGGGGGCAATGGACCGGTGGCTACACCTTC.

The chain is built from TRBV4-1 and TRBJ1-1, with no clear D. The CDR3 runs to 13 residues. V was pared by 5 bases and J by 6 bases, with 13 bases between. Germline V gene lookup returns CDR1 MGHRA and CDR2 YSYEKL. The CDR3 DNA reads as TGCGCCAGCAGCTTCCGAGAAGCGCCTGAAGCTTTCTTT. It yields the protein CASSFREAPEAFF.

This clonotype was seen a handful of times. CDR3 nucleotides: TGTGCCAGCAGCTTTACAGGGGGCCTAATTGGTGAGCAGTTCTTC. Its protein product is CASSFTGGLIGEQFF. The chain carries TRBV7-2 and TRBJ2-1; 9 bases are a match to TRBD1. The CDR3 loop spans 15 amino acids. V trimming: 3 bases; J trimming: 9 bases; junction bases outside the gene matches: 9. CDR1 and CDR2 from the germline V gene are SGHTA and FQGNSA. The full variable domain, completed using reference TRBV7-2 and TRBJ2-1, is GAGVSQSPSNKVTEKGKDVELRCDPISGHTALYWYRQSLGQGLEFLIYFQGNSAPDKSGLPSDRFSAERTGGSVSTLTIQRTQQEDSAVYLCASSFTGGLIGEQFFGPGTRLTVL.

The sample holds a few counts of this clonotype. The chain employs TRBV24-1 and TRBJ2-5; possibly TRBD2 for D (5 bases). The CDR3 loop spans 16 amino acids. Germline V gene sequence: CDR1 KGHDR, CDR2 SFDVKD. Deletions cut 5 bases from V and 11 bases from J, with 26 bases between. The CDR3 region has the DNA TGTGCCACCAGTGCAGGCAGCTCGAGCCTGGCTGGGGAGCAGTACTTC. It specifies CATSAGSSSLAGEQYF.

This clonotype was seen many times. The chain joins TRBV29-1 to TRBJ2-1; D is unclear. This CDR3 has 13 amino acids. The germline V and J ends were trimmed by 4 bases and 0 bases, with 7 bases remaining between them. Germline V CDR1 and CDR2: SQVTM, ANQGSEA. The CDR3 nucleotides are TGCAGCGTTGCACTATTCTCCTACAATGAGCAGTTCTTC. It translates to CSVALFSYNEQFF.

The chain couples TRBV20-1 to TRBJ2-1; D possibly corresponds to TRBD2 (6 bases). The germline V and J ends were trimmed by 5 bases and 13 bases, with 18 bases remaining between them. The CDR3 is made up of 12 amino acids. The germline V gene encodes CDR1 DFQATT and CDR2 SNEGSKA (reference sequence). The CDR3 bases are TGCAGTGCTCTCGCTCAGGAGGGGACCCAGTTCTTC. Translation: CSALAQEGTQFF.

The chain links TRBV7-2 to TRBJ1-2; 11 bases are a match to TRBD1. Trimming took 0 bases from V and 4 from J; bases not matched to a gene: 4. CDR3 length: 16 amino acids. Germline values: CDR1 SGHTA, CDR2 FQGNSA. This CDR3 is CASSLAGQGALYGYTF. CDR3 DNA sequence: TGTGCCAGCAGCTTAGCCGGACAGGGGGCACTCTATGGCTACACCTTC. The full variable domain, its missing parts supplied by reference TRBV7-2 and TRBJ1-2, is GAGVSQSPSNKVTEKGKDVELRCDPISGHTALYWYRQSLGQGLEFLIYFQGNSAPDKSGLPSDRFSAERTGGSVSTLTIQRTQQEDSAVYLCASSLAGQGALYGYTFGSGTRLTVV.